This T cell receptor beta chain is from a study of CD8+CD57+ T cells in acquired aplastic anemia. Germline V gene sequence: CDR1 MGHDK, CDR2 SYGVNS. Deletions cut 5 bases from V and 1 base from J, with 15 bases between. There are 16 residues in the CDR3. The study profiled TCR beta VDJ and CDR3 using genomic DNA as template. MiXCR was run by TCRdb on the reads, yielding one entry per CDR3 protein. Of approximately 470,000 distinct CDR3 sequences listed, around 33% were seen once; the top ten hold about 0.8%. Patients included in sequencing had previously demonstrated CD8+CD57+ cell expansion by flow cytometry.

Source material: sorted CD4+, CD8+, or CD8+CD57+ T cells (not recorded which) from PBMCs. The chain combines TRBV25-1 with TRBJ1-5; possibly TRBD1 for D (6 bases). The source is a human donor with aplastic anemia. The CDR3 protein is CASSQRGAGSNQPQHF. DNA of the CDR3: TGTGCCAGCAGTCAGCGGGGGGCTGGGAGCAATCAGCCCCAGCATTTT.